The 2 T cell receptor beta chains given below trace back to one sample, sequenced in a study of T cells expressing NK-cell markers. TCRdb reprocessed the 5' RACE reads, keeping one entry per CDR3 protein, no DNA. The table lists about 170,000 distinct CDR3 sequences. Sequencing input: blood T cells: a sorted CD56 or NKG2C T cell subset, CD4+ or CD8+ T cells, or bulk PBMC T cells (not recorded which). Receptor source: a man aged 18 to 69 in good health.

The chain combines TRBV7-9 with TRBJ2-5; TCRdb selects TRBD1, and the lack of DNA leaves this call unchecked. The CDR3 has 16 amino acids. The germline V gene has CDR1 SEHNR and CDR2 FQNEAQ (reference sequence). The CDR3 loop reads CASSLYGPTGEETQYF.

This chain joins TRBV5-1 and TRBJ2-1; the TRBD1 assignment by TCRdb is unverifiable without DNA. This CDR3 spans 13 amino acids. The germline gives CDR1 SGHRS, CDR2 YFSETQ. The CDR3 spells CASSRGQYNEQFF.